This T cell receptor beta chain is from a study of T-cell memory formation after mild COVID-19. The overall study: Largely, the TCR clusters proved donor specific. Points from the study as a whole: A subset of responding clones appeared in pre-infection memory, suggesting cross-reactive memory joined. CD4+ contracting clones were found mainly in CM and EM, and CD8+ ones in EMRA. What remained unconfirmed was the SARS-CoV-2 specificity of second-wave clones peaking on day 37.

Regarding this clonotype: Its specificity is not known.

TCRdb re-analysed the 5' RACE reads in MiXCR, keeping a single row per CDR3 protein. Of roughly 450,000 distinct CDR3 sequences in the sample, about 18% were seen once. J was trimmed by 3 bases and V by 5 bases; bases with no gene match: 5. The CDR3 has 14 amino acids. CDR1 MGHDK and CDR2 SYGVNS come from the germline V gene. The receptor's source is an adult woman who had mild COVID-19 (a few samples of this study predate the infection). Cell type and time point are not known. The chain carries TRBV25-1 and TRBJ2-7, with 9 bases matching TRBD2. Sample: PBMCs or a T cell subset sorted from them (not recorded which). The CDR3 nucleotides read TGTGCCAGCAGTCGAGCGGGGGGAATCTACGAGCAGTACTTC. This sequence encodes CASSRAGGIYEQYF.